These 18 T cell receptor beta chains were all obtained from the same sample, sequenced in a study of T cells in women clearing cervical HPV infection. Assay: immunoSEQ multiplex PCR; the TCRdb copy retains only in-frame clones and omits some. In all, the sample yields about 46,000 clones. Sequencing used blood buffy coat. Receptors originate from a woman between 18 and 75 years old with a cervical HPV16 infection that either progressed to CIN3+ or cleared (not recorded which).

Comments on this clone: The read stops 3 residues short of the end of the CDR3; the missing end is completed from the germline J gene. The chain combines TRBV30 with TRBJ2-2; D might be TRBD1 (5 bases). CDR1 is GTSNPN, CDR2 SVGIG, per germline (reference sequence). The CDR3 has 17 residues. The CDR3 sequence: CAWSVLSGSRVGEKLFF. The sequenced part of the CDR3 DNA is TGTGCCTGGAGTGTACTTTCTGGTAGCAGGGTGGGTGAAAAG.

Details on this clone: The CDR3 end is not reached by the read, which stops 3 residues before it; the germline J gene fills it in. This sequence joins TRBV19 and TRBJ2-5, with 8 bases lining up with TRBD1. The germline CDR1 and CDR2 sequences are LNHDA and SQIVND (reference sequence). V gave up 6 bases and J gave up 4 bases; unmatched junction bases: 1. CDR3 length equals 12 residues. The CDR3 bases that were read are TGTGCCAGTAGAGACAGGGGAGAGACC. The encoded protein is CASRDRGET. The CDR3 as a whole reads CASRDRGETQYF.

Points on this clone: The CDR3 end lies 3 residues beyond the end of the read and is filled in from the germline J gene. This chain connects TRBV12-3 or TRBV12-4 to TRBJ2-2, with TRBD1 as a possible D gene (5 bases). The CDR3 spans 12 residues. V lost 7 bases and J lost 6, with 9 bases in between. This CDR3 reads CASTPGPGELFF. CDR3 DNA, as far as it was read: TGTGCCAGCACCCCAGGGCCCGGGGAG.

As regards this clone: Read data end 3 residues before the CDR3 end; the end is taken from the germline J gene. The rearrangement uses TRBV19 and TRBJ1-2, with TRBD1 matching 7 bases. The germline gives CDR1 LNHDA, CDR2 SQIVND (reference sequence). The CDR3 totals 14 residues. Incomplete CDR3 DNA: TGTGCCAGTAGTATCCTACAGGGGTTTAGGGGC. Protein sequence: CASSILQGFRG. The full CDR3 protein reads CASSILQGFRGYTF.

In regard to this clone: The read ends 3 residues shy of where the CDR3 ends; the end is completed using the germline J gene. V usage is TRBV20-1 and J usage is TRBJ2-3; 7 nucleotides line up with TRBD2. Trimming removed 3 bases from V and 3 bases from J; junction bases left unmatched: 3. CDR3 length: 13 amino acids. Germline CDR1 reads DFQATT; CDR2 reads SNEGSKA (reference sequence). CDR3 DNA, as far as it was read: TGCAGTGCTAGGGCGGGGGTAACAGATACG. Translation: CSARAGVTDT. The complete CDR3 reads CSARAGVTDTQYF.

With regard to this clone: From the germline J gene comes the end of the CDR3, since the read stops 3 residues before it. The V gene is TRBV19, the J gene TRBJ2-1, with TRBD1 matching 9 bases. The CDR3 has 12 amino acids. Germline assignment: CDR1 LNHDA and CDR2 SQIVND (reference sequence). V lost 6 bases and J lost 7; bases outside the gene matches: 1. The sequenced CDR3 bases are TGTGCCAGTAGGGACAGGGGAAATGAG. It encodes CASRDRGNE. The whole CDR3 sequence is CASRDRGNEQFF. Full variable domain (rest looked up from reference TRBV19 and TRBJ2-1): DGGITQSPKYLFRKEGQNVTLSCEQNLNHDAMYWYRQDPGQGLRLIYYSQIVNDFQKGDIAEGYSVSREKKESFPLTVTSAQKNPTAFYLCASRDRGNEQFFGPGTRLTVL.

About this clone: Read data end 3 residues before the CDR3 end; the end is taken from the germline J gene. V gene TRBV6-1 combines with J gene TRBJ1-5, with a weak D call TRBD1 (6 bases). The CDR3 contains 13 residues. With 2 bases removed from V and 6 bases from J, the gap between germline ends came to 8 bases. Germline assignment: CDR1 MNHNS and CDR2 SASEGT. The CDR3 is CASSEPDSQPQHF. CDR3 DNA (partial): TGTGCCAGCAGTGAACCGGACAGTCAGCCC.

Note on this clone: Read sequence stops 3 residues before the CDR3 end, and the germline J gene provides the missing end. The V and J genes are TRBV5-1 and TRBJ2-3; 8 bases map to TRBD1. Germline CDR1 and CDR2: SGHRS and YFSETQ. V shed 3 bases and J 2 bases; nucleotides not matched to a gene: 8. The CDR3 has 16 residues. The CDR3 sequence is CASSSGRGQATDTQYF. Incomplete CDR3 DNA: TGCGCCAGCAGCTCTGGCAGGGGACAGGCCACAGATACG.

To note about this clone: The read terminates 3 residues ahead of where the CDR3 ends, so the germline J gene completes it. This chain connects TRBV5-1 to TRBJ1-4, with D maybe TRBD1 (6 bases). CDR1 is SGHRS, CDR2 YFSETQ, per germline. With 3 bases removed from V and 4 bases from J, the gap between germline ends came to 16 bases. The CDR3 runs 16 residues. CDR3 protein: CASSSIRGGLNEKLFF. Partial CDR3 DNA: TGCGCCAGCAGCTCGATAAGGGGGGGGCTTAATGAAAAA.

The CDR3 DNA, read in part, is TGTGCCAGCAGCTTAGGCGCGGGAGGGTACAATGAG. This gives the protein CASSLGAGGYNE. The whole CDR3 sequence is CASSLGAGGYNEQFF. The rearrangement uses TRBV7-9 and TRBJ2-1, with 9 bases lining up with TRBD2. The CDR3 end lies 3 residues beyond the end of the read and is filled in from the germline J gene. Trimming removed 1 base from V and 4 bases from J; junction bases left unmatched: 2. The germline V gene has CDR1 SEHNR and CDR2 FQNEAQ (reference sequence). The CDR3 runs 15 residues.

As concerns this clone: The DNA ends 3 residues before the CDR3 does, and the rest of the CDR3 is filled in from the germline J gene. J is TRBJ2-1 and V is TRBV10-3, with TRBD2 identical over 10 bases. There are 16 residues in the CDR3. The ends lost 8 bases at V and 0 bases at J; junction bases unmatched: 7. From germline, CDR1 is ENHRY and CDR2 SYGVKD. CDR3 residues: CAIGAGGWDSYNEQFF. CDR3 DNA, as far as it was read: TGTGCCATCGGAGCGGGGGGGTGGGACTCCTACAATGAG.

In the case of this clone: The read ends 3 residues early relative to the CDR3; the germline J gene fills the gap. The chain has TRBV11-3 and TRBJ1-4, with no clear D. This CDR3 is 14 amino acids long. CDR1 is SGHNT and CDR2 is YENEEA in the germline V gene. The sequenced CDR3 bases are TGTGCCAGCAGCTTTAGGGTTGGTAATTCACCA. Protein sequence: CASSFRVGNSP. The CDR3 in its entirety is CASSFRVGNSPLFF.

About this clone: The sequence runs out 3 residues before the end of the CDR3; the remainder is reconstructed from the germline J gene. The genes are TRBV18 and TRBJ2-5; the match to TRBD1 covers 8 bases. The V gene end was trimmed by 6 bases and the J gene end by 2 bases; junction bases not matched to a gene: 8. This CDR3 spans 15 amino acids. Germline CDR1 KGHSH, CDR2 LQKENI. CDR3 region: CASSLRQGWQETQYF. The sequenced CDR3 bases are TGTGCCAGCTCCCTTAGACAGGGGTGGCAAGAGACC.

About this clone itself: The read terminates 3 residues ahead of where the CDR3 ends, so the germline J gene completes it. V and J are TRBV19 and TRBJ1-1; D gene uncertain. This CDR3 has 16 residues. Trimming cost V 2 bases and J 3 bases, with 16 bases left between them. The germline CDR1 and CDR2 sequences are LNHDA and SQIVND (reference sequence). The CDR3 sequence is CASSIRPVPGYTEAFF. The CDR3 DNA, read in part, is TGTGCCAGTAGTATAAGGCCCGTCCCCGGGTACACTGAA.

Details on this clone: The missing CDR3 end, 3 residues past where the read stops, is filled in from the germline J gene. The V and J genes are TRBV7-9 and TRBJ1-2; possibly TRBD1 for D (5 bases). Trimming stripped 0 bases from V and 2 bases from J, with 10 bases between. The CDR3 runs 15 residues. Germline values: CDR1 SEHNR, CDR2 FQNEAQ (reference sequence). CDR3 DNA, as far as it was read: TGTGCCAGCAGCTTAGCCCGGGGGGACAACTATGGC. This translates into CASSLARGDNYG. The entire CDR3 protein reads CASSLARGDNYGYTF.

Concerning this clone itself: The CDR3 goes on 3 residues after the read ends, and that part is filled in from the germline J gene. The V and J genes are TRBV5-1 and TRBJ1-2, with D perhaps TRBD1 (5 bases). The CDR3 covers 14 residues. V lost 6 bases, J lost 4 bases, and 16 bases lay in between. Germline CDR1 reads SGHRS; CDR2 reads YFSETQ. CDR3 protein: CASTERAGPYGYTF. CDR3 DNA (partial): TGCGCCAGCACCGAACGGGCAGGGCCCTATGGC.

With respect to this clone: Read data end 3 residues before the CDR3 end; the end is taken from the germline J gene. The chain has TRBV7-2 and TRBJ1-1; TRBD1 matches 7 bases. The germline gives CDR1 SGHTA, CDR2 FQGNSA. This CDR3 spans 15 amino acids. With 3 bases clipped from V and 2 bases from J, the junction kept 6 bases outside the gene matches. The CDR3 loop reads CASSFRQGGNTEAFF. Partial CDR3 DNA: TGTGCCAGCAGCTTTAGACAGGGAGGAAACACTGAA.

Details on this clone: Coverage ceases 3 residues before the CDR3 finishes, and the germline J gene fills in the end. The rearrangement joins TRBV6-1 to TRBJ2-3, with 10 bases aligning to TRBD1. CDR3 length equals 16 residues. The V gene's germline CDR1 is MNHNS and CDR2 SASEGT. The CDR3 bases that were read are TGTGCCAGCAGTGGACAGGGGGCCTATCCGTCCGAGACG. As protein: CASSGQGAYPSET. The CDR3, in full, reads CASSGQGAYPSETQYF.